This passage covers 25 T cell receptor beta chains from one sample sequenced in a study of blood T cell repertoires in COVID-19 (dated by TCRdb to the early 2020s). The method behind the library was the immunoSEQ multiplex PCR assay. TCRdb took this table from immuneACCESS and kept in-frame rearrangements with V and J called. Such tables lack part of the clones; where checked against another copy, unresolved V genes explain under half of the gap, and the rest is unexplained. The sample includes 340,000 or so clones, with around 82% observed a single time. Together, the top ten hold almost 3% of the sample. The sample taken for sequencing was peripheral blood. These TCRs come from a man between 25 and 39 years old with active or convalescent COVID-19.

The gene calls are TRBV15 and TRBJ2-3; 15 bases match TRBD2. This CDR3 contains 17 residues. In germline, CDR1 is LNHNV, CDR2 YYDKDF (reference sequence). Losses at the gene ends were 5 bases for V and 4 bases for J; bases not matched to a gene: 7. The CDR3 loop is CATSGGLAGGVADTQYF. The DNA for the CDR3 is TGTGCCACCAGCGGAGGACTAGCGGGAGGGGTTGCAGATACGCAGTATTTT.

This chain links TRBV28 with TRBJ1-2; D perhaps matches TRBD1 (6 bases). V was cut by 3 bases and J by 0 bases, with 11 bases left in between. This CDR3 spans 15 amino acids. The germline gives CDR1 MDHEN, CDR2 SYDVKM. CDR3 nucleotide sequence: TGTGCCAGCAGTTTCCACGGACAGACTAACTATGGCTACACCTTC. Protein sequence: CASSFHGQTNYGYTF.

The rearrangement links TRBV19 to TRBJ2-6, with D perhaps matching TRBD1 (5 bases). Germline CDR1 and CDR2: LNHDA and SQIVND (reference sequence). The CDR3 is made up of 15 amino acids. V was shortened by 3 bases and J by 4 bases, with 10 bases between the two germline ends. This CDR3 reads CASSIQGLGANVLTF. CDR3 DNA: TGTGCCAGTAGTATCCAGGGATTGGGGGCCAACGTCCTGACTTTC.

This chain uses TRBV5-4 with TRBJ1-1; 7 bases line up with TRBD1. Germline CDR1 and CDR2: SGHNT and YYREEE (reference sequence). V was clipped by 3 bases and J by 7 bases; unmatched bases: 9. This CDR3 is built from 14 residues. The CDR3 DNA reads TGTGCCAGCAGCTCGGCCAAAGGGGGCGGTGAAGCTTTCTTT. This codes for CASSSAKGGGEAFF.

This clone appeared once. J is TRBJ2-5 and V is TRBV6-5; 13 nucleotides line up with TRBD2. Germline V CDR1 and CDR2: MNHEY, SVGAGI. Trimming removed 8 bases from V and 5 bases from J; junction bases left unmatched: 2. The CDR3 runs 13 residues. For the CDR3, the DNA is TGTGCCAGCGAGACTAGCGGGGGGGAGACCCAGTACTTC. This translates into CASETSGGETQYF.

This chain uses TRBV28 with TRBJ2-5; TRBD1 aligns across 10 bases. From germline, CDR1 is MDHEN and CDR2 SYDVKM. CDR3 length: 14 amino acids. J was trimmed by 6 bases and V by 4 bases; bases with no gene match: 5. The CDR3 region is CASSSTGGRQTQYF. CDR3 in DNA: TGTGCCAGCAGTTCGACAGGGGGCCGACAGACCCAGTACTTC. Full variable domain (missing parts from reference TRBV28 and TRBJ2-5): DVKVTQSSRYLVKRTGEKVFLECVQDMDHENMFWYRQDPGLGLRLIYFSYDVKMKEKGDIPEGYSVSREKKERFSLILESASTNQTSMYLCASSSTGGRQTQYFGPGTRLLVL.

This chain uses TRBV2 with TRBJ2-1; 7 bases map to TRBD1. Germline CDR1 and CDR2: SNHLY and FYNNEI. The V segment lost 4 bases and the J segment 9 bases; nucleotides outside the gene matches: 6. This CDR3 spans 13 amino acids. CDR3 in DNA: TGTGCCAGCAGTGTCAGGGGGAATTTTGAGCAGTTCTTC. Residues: CASSVRGNFEQFF. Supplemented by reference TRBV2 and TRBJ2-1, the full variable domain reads EPEVTQTPSHQVTQMGQEVILRCVPISNHLYFYWYRQILGQKVEFLVSFYNNEISEKSEIFDDQFSVERPDGSNFTLKIRSTKLEDSAMYFCASSVRGNFEQFFGPGTRLTVL.

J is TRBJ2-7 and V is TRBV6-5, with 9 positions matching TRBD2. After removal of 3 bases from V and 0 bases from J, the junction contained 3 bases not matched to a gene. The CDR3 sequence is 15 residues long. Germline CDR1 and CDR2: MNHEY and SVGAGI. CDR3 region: CASSYGSGSSYEQYF. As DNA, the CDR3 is TGTGCCAGCAGTTATGGTAGCGGGAGCTCCTACGAGCAGTACTTC.

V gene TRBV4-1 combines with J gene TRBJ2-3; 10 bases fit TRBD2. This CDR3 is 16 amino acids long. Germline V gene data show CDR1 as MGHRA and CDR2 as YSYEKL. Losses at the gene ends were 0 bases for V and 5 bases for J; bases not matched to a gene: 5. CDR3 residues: CASSQEWLAGEDTQYF. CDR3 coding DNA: TGCGCCAGCAGCCAAGAGTGGCTAGCGGGAGAAGATACGCAGTATTTT.

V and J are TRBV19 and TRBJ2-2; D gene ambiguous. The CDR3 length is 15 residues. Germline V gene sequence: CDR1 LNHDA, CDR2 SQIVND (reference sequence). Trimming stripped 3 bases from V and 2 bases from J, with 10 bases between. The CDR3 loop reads CASSMPSGNTGELFF. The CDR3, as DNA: TGTGCCAGTAGTATGCCCTCAGGAAACACCGGGGAGCTGTTTTTT. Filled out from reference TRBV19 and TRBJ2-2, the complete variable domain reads DGGITQSPKYLFRKEGQNVTLSCEQNLNHDAMYWYRQDPGQGLRLIYYSQIVNDFQKGDIAEGYSVSREKKESFPLTVTSAQKNPTAFYLCASSMPSGNTGELFFGEGSRLTVL.

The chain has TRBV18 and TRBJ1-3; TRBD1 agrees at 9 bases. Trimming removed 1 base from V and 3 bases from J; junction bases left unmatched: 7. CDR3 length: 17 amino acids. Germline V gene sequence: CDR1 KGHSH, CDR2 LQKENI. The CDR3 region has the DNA TGTGCCAGCTCACCACGGAGGGACAGGGAAAGTGGAAACACCATATATTTT. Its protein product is CASSPRRDRESGNTIYF.

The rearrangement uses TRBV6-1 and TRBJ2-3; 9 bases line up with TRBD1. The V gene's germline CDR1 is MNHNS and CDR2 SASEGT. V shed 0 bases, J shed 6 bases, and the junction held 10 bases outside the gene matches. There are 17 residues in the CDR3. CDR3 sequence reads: CASSEARDRGGYDTQYF. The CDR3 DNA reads TGTGCCAGCAGTGAAGCCAGAGACAGGGGGGGATACGATACGCAGTATTTT.

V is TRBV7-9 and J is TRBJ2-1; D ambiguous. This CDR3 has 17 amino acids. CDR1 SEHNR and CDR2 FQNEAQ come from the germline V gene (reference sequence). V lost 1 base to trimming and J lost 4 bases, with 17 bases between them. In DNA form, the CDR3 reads TGTGCCAGCAGCTTAGATCAGGCGACCCAAACTTACAATGAGCAGTTCTTC. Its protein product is CASSLDQATQTYNEQFF.

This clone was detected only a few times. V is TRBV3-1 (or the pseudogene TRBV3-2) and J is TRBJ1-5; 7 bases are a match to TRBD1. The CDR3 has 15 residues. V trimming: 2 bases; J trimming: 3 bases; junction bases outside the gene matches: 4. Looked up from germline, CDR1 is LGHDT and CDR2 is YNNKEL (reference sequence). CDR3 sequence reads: CASSQRRGYNQPQHF. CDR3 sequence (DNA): TGTGCCAGCAGCCAACGCAGGGGGTACAATCAGCCCCAGCATTTT.

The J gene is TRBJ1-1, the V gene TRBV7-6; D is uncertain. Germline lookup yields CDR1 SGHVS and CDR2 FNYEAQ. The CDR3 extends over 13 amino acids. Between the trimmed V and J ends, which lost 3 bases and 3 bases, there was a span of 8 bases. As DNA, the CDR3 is TGTGCCAGCAGCTTGGGCAGTCACACTGAAGCTTTCTTT. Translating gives CASSLGSHTEAFF.

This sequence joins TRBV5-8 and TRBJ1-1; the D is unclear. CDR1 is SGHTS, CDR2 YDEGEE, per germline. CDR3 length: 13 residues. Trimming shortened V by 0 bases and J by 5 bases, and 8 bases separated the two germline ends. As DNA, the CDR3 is TGTGCCAGCAGCTTGGGAGTAGTTACTGAAGCTTTCTTT. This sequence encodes CASSLGVVTEAFF. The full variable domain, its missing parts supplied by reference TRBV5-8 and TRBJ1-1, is EAGVTQSPTHLIKTRGQQATLRCSPISGHTSVYWYQQALGLGLQFLLWYDEGEERNRGNFPPRFSGRQFPNYSSELNVNALELEDSALYLCASSLGVVTEAFFGQGTRLTVV.

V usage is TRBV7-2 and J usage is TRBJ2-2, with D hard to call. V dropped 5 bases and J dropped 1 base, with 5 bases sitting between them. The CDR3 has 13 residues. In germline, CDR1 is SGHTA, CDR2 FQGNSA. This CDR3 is CASSPMNTGELFF. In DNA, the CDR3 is TGTGCCAGCAGCCCAATGAACACCGGGGAGCTGTTTTTT.

The CDR3 DNA reads as TGTGCCTGGAGTGAGGCAGGGGGCGGCCCGAACACTGAAGCTTTCTTT. It yields the protein CAWSEAGGGPNTEAFF. V gene TRBV30 combines with J gene TRBJ1-1; 8 bases agree with TRBD1. Germline CDR1 and CDR2: GTSNPN and SVGIG (reference sequence). V lost 1 base to trimming and J lost 1 base; unmatched junction nucleotides: 8. The CDR3 totals 16 residues.

This chain's CDR3 is CASSQNRGRGPFEQYF. DNA for the CDR3: TGTGCCAGCAGCCAGAACCGGGGGCGGGGGCCTTTCGAGCAGTACTTC. This sequence joins TRBV7-2 and TRBJ2-7; possible D gene TRBD2, 7 bases. Trimming took 5 bases from V and 6 from J, leaving 23 bases between them. The CDR3 is 16 amino acids. Germline V gene lookup returns CDR1 SGHTA and CDR2 FQGNSA.

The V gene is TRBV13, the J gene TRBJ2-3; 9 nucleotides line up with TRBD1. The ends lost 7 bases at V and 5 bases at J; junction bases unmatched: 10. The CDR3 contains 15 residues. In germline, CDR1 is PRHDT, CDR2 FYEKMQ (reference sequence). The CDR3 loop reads CASTRPGQGLDTQYF. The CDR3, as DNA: TGTGCCAGCACCCGACCGGGACAGGGCTTAGATACGCAGTATTTT.

CDR3 amino acids: CASSQDRGRGQPQHF. The CDR3 DNA reads TGCGCCAGCAGCCAAGACAGGGGGCGGGGGCAGCCCCAGCATTTT. J is TRBJ1-5 and V is TRBV4-3; the match to TRBD1 covers 8 bases. Germline trimming cut 0 bases from V and 7 bases from J; bases unmatched to any gene: 5. The CDR3 consists of 15 residues. CDR1 LGHNA and CDR2 YSLEER come from the germline V gene.

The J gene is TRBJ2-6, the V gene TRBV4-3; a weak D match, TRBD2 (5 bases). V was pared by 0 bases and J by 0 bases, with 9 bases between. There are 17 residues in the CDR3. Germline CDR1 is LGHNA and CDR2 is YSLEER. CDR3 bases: TGCGCCAGCAGCCAAGATCCAGCGGCCTCTGGGGCCAACGTCCTGACTTTC. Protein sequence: CASSQDPAASGANVLTF.

For the CDR3, the DNA is TGCGCCAGCAGCCAAGATTTGGCAGGGGGGTTGGTTGGCTACACCTTC. Its protein product is CASSQDLAGGLVGYTF. The chain couples TRBV4-3 to TRBJ1-2; 7 positions match TRBD1. The trim removed 0 bases at V and 7 bases at J, leaving 11 bases unmatched. The germline V gene has CDR1 LGHNA and CDR2 YSLEER. The CDR3 runs 16 residues.

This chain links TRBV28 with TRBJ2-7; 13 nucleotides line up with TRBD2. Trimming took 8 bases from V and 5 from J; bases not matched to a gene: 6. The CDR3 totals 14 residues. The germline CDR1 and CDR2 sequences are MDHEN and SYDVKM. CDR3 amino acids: CASGLGLAGDEQYF. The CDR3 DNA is TGTGCCAGCGGACTAGGACTAGCGGGAGACGAGCAGTACTTC.

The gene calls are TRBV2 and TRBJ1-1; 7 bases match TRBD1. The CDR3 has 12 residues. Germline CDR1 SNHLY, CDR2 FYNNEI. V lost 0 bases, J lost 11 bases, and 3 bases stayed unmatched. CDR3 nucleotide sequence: TGTGCCAGCAGTGAAGCACACAGGGGCGCTTTCTTT. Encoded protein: CASSEAHRGAFF.